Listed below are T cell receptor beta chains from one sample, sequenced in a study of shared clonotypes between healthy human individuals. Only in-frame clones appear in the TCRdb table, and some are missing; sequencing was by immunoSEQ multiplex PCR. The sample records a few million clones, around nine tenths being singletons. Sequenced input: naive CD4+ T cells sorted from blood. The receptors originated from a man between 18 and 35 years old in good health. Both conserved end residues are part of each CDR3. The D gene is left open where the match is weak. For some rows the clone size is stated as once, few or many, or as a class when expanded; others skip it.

CASSPGYGYTF TGCGCCAGCAGCCCGGGCTATGGCTACACCTTC TRBJ1-2 TRBV5-1 few -
CASSAGLAGGTGTDTQYF TGTGCCAGCAGTGCCGGACTAGCGGGAGGTACGGGAACAGATACGCAGTATTTT TRBJ2-3 TRBV6-4 once TRBD2
CASSYLTDRGEKLFF TGTGCCAGCAGTTACCTGACTGACCGAGGGGAAAAACTGTTTTTT TRBJ1-4 TRBV6-5 - -
CASSRDRVANYGYTF TGTGCCAGCAGTAGGGACAGGGTCGCGAACTATGGCTACACCTTC TRBJ1-2 TRBV6-5 - TRBD1
CASSPRLVVQETQYF TGTGCCAGCAGCCCGAGACTAGTCGTCCAAGAGACCCAGTACTTC TRBJ2-5 TRBV7-2 - -
CASSSPGPGAEKLFF TGTGCCAGCAGCTCCCCGGGCCCAGGGGCTGAAAAACTGTTTTTT TRBJ1-4 TRBV7-2 - -
CAWSAPSNQPQHF TGTGCCTGGAGTGCCCCAAGCAATCAGCCCCAGCATTTT TRBJ1-5 TRBV30 few -
CAWGQGNTGELFF TGTGCCTGGGGACAGGGGAACACCGGGGAGCTGTTTTTT TRBJ2-2 TRBV30 - TRBD1
CASSPSGSSYNEQFF TGTGCCAGCAGCCCCAGCGGGAGTTCCTACAATGAGCAGTTCTTC TRBJ2-1 TRBV9 - TRBD2
CASSLPPQETQYF TGTGCCAGCAGCTTGCCTCCACAAGAGACCCAGTACTTC TRBJ2-5 TRBV5-6 - -
CASSVGGDRGLYEQYF TGTGCCAGCAGCGTCGGCGGGGACAGGGGTCTCTACGAGCAGTACTTC TRBJ2-7 TRBV9 - TRBD1
CASSLAASLQETQYF TGCGCCAGCAGCTTGGCCGCGTCTTTACAAGAGACCCAGTACTTC TRBJ2-5 TRBV5-1 - -
CASSGDTHTEAFF TGTGCCAGCAGCGGAGACACCCACACTGAAGCTTTCTTT TRBJ1-1 TRBV21-1 - -
CASSSGISNTGELFF TGCGCCAGCAGCTCCGGGATTTCGAACACCGGGGAGCTGTTTTTT TRBJ2-2 TRBV10-1 - -
CASTGARETQYF TGTGCCAGCACAGGGGCGCGGGAGACCCAGTACTTC TRBJ2-5 TRBV6-1 once -
CASSLQGNYGYTF TGTGCCAGTAGCCTACAGGGTAACTATGGCTACACCTTC TRBJ1-2 TRBV19 - -
CASSTSGVSTDTQYF TGTGCCAGCAGCACTAGCGGGGTGAGCACAGATACGCAGTATTTT TRBJ2-3 TRBV6-1 - TRBD2
CASSQEGQGDLTGYTF TGCGCCAGCAGCCAAGAAGGACAGGGCGACCTGACCGGCTACACCTTC TRBJ1-2 TRBV4-3 - TRBD1
CASSLIEGEQYF TGTGCCAGCAGCTTGATTGAGGGCGAGCAGTACTTC TRBJ2-7 TRBV5-4 once -
CASSQGWSTDTQYF TGCGCCAGCAGTCAGGGTTGGAGCACAGATACGCAGTATTTT TRBJ2-3 TRBV5-1 - -
CASSPDLEETQYF TGTGCCAGCTCACCGGACCTAGAGGAGACCCAGTACTTC TRBJ2-5 TRBV18 - -
CATGQGGNQPQHF TGTGCCACCGGACAGGGCGGCAATCAGCCCCAGCATTTT TRBJ1-5 TRBV2 - TRBD1
CASSFVNSGANVLTF TGTGCCAGCTCCTTCGTTAACTCTGGGGCCAACGTCCTGACTTTC TRBJ2-6 TRBV19 - -
CASSGDSATNEKLFF TGTGCCAGCAGTGGGGACAGTGCAACTAATGAAAAACTGTTTTTT TRBJ1-4 TRBV25-1 - TRBD1
CASSFSLMNTEAFF TGTGCCAGCAGCTTTTCCCTGATGAACACTGAAGCTTTCTTT TRBJ1-1 TRBV7-9 - -
CASSLGLSYEQYF TGTGCCAGCAGCTTAGGGTTATCCTACGAGCAGTACTTC TRBJ2-7 TRBV7-2 - -
CAAKASGERGTGELFF TGTGCCGCTAAGGCTTCGGGGGAACGGGGAACCGGGGAGCTGTTTTTT TRBJ2-2 TRBV6-6 - -
CASSSPGGGETQYF TGTGCCAGCAGCTCGCCGGGCGGTGGGGAGACCCAGTACTTC TRBJ2-5 TRBV5-4 - -
CASSRQWNTEAFF TGTGCCAGCAGTCGTCAGTGGAACACTGAAGCTTTCTTT TRBJ1-1 TRBV7-6 few -
CASSAGQGVGEQYF TGTGCCAGCAGTGCCGGACAGGGAGTAGGCGAGCAGTACTTC TRBJ2-7 TRBV25-1 - TRBD1
CASTSTGPDTQYF TGTGCCAGTACCTCTACAGGGCCAGATACGCAGTATTTT TRBJ2-3 TRBV6-5 - -
CASSDGGGGNQPQHF TGTGCCAGCAGCGACGGAGGGGGCGGCAATCAGCCCCAGCATTTT TRBJ1-5 TRBV6-5 - TRBD1
CAIRGSGTSGAHEQFF TGTGCCATCAGGGGGAGCGGGACTAGCGGGGCTCATGAGCAGTTCTTC TRBJ2-1 TRBV10-3 - TRBD2
CASSWDGVSNQPQHF TGTGCCAGCAGTTGGGACGGAGTTAGCAATCAGCCCCAGCATTTT TRBJ1-5 TRBV27 - -
CASRVYTGTEYTGELFF TGCGCCAGCAGGGTTTATACCGGGACAGAGTACACCGGGGAGCTGTTTTTT TRBJ2-2 TRBV5-1 - TRBD1
CASSPNTGELFF TGTGCCAGCAGCCCAAACACCGGGGAGCTGTTTTTT TRBJ2-2 TRBV14 - -
CASSRGAKNIQYF TGTGCCAGCAGTCGGGGGGCCAAAAACATTCAGTACTTC TRBJ2-4 TRBV28 - -
CASSLSVGLAAGEQFF TGTGCCAGCAGCTTATCCGTAGGGCTCGCGGCGGGTGAGCAGTTCTTC TRBJ2-1 TRBV7-9 - -
CAWSAGTNTEAFF TGTGCCTGGAGTGCGGGAACTAACACTGAAGCTTTCTTT TRBJ1-1 TRBV30 - -
CATSREEKGRVVYEQYF TGTGCCACCAGCAGAGAAGAGAAGGGGCGGGTCGTATACGAGCAGTACTTC TRBJ2-7 TRBV15 once -
CASSSLGGGYTF TGTGCCAGCAGCTCGCTAGGGGGTGGCTACACCTTC TRBJ1-2 TRBV5-4 - -
CASSQNRQGAASNEKLFF TGTGCCAGCAGCCAGAATCGACAGGGGGCCGCGTCTAATGAAAAACTGTTTTTT TRBJ1-4 TRBV14 once TRBD1
CASSPIGGGTAKNIQYF TGCGCCAGCAGTCCTATTGGCGGGGGGACAGCCAAAAACATTCAGTACTTC TRBJ2-4 TRBV4-1 - TRBD2
CASSRGRSSYEQYF TGTGCCAGCAGCCGGGGACGGAGCTCCTACGAGCAGTACTTC TRBJ2-7 TRBV2 - -
CASRDSSNQPQHF TGCGCCAGCCGGGACAGTAGCAATCAGCCCCAGCATTTT TRBJ1-5 TRBV5-1 - TRBD1
CASSDQNIQYF TGTGCCAGCAGTGACCAGAACATTCAGTACTTC TRBJ2-4 TRBV2 - -
CASSFWDNPYEQYF TGTGCCAGCAGTTTTTGGGACAACCCCTACGAGCAGTACTTC TRBJ2-7 TRBV28 once -
CAWSGDRGEFF TGTGCCTGGAGCGGGGACAGGGGGGAGTTCTTC TRBJ2-1 TRBV30 once TRBD1
CASSPFARLF TGTGCCAGCTCACCTTTCGCACGACTCTTC TRBJ2-4 TRBV18 once -
CASSRPDQETQYF TGTGCCAGCAGCCGCCCAGACCAAGAGACCCAGTACTTC TRBJ2-5 TRBV27 - -